This T cell receptor beta chain was retrieved from a study of T cells after yellow fever vaccination. This clonotype was recorded only once. In TCRdb, the 5' RACE reads were re-called with MiXCR into one record per CDR3 protein. The table shows some 600,000 distinct CDR3 sequences, with about a sixth occurring only once. CDR3 length: 15 residues. Germline CDR1 is MNHEY and CDR2 is SMNVEV (reference sequence). After removal of 8 bases from V and 7 bases from J, the junction contained 12 bases not matched to a gene. This specimen was PBMCs, taken 5 days after the first yellow fever vaccination. The sequence derives from a man between 18 and 35 years old who received the YFV17D yellow fever vaccine. The chain recombines TRBV27 with TRBJ1-5; 9 bases map to TRBD1. DNA for the CDR3: TGTGCCAGCGGCGGCGGACAGGGGCACCGACAGCCCCAGCATTTT. Protein sequence: CASGGGQGHRQPQHF.